This T cell receptor (beta chain) comes out of a study of T cells after yellow fever vaccination. Whole-study results and caveats: Contamination of FACS-sorted repertoires by abundant clonotypes from the bulk population could occur.

In making TCR cDNA, 5'RACE template switching added a universal primer site and UMIs to it. TCRdb reprocessed the 5' RACE reads via MiXCR and lists one record per CDR3 protein. The sample lists some 320,000 distinct CDR3 sequences; roughly 4.3% were seen once. Germline lookup yields CDR1 SEHNR and CDR2 FQNEAQ (reference sequence). This CDR3 contains 14 residues. V lost 3 bases and J lost 6; bases outside the gene matches: 5. The table lists this clonotype with many counts. Its antigen is unidentified. This TCR was sampled from a man younger than 35 who received the YFV17D yellow fever vaccine. The chain has TRBV7-9 and TRBJ1-5; 7 nucleotides align to TRBD1. This material consisted of PBMCs, taken 5 days after the yellow fever booster vaccination. For the CDR3, the DNA is TGTGCCAGCAGCTTGGCAGGGGGAAGTCAGCCCCAGCATTTT. This translates into CASSLAGGSQPQHF. The full variable domain, rest sourced from reference TRBV7-9 and TRBJ1-5, is DTGVSQNPRHKITKRGQNVTFRCDPISEHNRLYWYRQTLGQGPEFLTYFQNEAQLEKSRLLSDRFSAERPKGSFSTLEIQRTEQGDSAMYLCASSLAGGSQPQHFGDGTRLSIL.